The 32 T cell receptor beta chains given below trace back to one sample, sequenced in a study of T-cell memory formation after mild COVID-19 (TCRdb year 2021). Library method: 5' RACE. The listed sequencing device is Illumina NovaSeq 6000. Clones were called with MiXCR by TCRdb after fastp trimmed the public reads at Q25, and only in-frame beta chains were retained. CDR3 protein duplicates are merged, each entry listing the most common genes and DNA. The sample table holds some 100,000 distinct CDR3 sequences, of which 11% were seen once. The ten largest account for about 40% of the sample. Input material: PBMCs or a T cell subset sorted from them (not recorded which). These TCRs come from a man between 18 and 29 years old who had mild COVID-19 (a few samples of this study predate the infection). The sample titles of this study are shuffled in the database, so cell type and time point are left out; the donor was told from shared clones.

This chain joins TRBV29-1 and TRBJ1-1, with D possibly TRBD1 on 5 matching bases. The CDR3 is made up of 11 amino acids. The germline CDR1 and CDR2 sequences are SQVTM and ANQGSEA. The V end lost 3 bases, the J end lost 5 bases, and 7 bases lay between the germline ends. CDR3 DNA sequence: TGCAGCGTTGACACAGGAACTGAAGCTTTCTTT. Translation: CSVDTGTEAFF.

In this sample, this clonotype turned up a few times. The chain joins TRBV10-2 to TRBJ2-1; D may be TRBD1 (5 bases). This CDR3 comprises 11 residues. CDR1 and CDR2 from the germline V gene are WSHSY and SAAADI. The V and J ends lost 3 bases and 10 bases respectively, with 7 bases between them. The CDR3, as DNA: TGCGCCAGCAGTGACAGGGTAGAGCAGTTCTTC. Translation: CASSDRVEQFF.

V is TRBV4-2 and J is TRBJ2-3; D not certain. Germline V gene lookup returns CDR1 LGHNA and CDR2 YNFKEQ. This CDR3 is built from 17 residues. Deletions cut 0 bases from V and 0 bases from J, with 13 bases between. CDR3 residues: CASSQDPEPSSTDTQYF. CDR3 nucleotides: TGTGCCAGCAGCCAAGACCCAGAACCCTCTAGCACAGATACGCAGTATTTT.

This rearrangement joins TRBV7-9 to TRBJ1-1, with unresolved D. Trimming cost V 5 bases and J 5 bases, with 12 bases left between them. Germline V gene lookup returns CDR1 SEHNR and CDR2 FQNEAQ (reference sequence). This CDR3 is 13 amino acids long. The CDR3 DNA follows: TGTGCCAGCAGCCCTACAGTGGCGACTGAAGCTTTCTTT. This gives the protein CASSPTVATEAFF.

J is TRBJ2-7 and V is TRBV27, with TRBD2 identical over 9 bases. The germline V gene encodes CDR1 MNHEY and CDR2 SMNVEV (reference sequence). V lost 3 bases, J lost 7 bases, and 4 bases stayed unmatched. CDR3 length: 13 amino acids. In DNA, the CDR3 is TGTGCCAGCAGTTTGGGACTAGCCGGTGAGCAGTACTTC. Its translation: CASSLGLAGEQYF.

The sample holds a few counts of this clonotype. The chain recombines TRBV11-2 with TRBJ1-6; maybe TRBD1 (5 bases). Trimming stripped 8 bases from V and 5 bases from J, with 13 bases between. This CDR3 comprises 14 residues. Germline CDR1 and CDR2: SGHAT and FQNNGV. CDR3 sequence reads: CASGQGRDNSPLHF. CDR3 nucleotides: TGTGCCAGCGGGCAGGGAAGGGATAATTCACCCCTCCACTTT.

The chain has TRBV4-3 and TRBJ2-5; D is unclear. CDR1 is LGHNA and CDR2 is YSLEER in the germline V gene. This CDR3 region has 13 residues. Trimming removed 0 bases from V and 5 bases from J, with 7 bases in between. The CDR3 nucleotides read TGCGCCAGCAGCCAAGAGGTAAAGGAGACCCAGTACTTC. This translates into CASSQEVKETQYF.

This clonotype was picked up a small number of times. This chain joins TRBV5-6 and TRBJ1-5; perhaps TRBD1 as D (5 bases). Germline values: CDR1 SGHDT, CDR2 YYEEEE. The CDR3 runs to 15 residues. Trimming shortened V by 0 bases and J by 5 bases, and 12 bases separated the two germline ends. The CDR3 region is CASSLVGGRDQPQHF. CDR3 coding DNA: TGTGCCAGCAGCTTGGTCGGGGGTCGGGATCAGCCCCAGCATTTT.

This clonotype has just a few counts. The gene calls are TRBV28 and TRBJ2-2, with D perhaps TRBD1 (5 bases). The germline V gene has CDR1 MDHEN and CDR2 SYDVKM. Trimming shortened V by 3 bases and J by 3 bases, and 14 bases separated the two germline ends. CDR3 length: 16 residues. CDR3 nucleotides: TGTGCCAGCAGTTTTGGTCAGGGCGTCGACACCGGGGAGCTGTTTTTT. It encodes CASSFGQGVDTGELFF.

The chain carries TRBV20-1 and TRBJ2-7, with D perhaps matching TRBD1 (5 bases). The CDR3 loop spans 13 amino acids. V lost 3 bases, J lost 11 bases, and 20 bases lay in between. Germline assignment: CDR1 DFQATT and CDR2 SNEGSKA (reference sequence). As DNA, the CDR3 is TGCAGTGCTAGTGTCACTTCAGGACACGGAAAGTACTTC. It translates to CSASVTSGHGKYF.

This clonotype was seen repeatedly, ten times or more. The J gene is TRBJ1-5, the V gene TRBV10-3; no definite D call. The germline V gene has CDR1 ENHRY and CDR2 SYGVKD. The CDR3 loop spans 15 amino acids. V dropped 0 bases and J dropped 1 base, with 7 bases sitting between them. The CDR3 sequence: CAISESTHSNQPQHF. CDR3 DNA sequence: TGTGCCATCAGTGAGTCGACTCACAGCAATCAGCCCCAGCATTTT.

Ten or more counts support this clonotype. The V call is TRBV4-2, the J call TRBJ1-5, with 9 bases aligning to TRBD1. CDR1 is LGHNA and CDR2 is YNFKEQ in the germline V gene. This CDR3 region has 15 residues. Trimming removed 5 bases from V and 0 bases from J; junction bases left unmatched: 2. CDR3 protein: CASSSQGASNQPQHF. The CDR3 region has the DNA TGTGCCAGCAGCTCACAGGGGGCTAGCAATCAGCCCCAGCATTTT.

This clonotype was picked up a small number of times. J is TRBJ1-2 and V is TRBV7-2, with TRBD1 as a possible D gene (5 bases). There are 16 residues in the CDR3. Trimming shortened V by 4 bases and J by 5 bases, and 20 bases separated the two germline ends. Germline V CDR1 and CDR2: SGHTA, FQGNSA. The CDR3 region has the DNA TGTGCCAGCAGCTGGACTTTCAGGGTGGAGGTTTATGGCTACACCTTC. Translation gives CASSWTFRVEVYGYTF.

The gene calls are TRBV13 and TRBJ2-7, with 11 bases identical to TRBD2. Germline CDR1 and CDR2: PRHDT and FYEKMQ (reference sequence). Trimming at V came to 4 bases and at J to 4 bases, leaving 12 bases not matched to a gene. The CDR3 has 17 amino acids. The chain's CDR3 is CASSSRRGGLAEYEQYV. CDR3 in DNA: TGTGCCAGCAGCTCACGTCGAGGGGGACTAGCGGAGTACGAGCAGTACGTC.

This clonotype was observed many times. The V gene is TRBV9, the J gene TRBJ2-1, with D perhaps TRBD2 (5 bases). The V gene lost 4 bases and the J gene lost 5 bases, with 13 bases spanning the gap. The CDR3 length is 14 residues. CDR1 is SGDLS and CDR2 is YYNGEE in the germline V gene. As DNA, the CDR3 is TGTGCCAGCAGCCTAGGGATCGGGGACAATGAGCAGTTCTTC. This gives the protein CASSLGIGDNEQFF. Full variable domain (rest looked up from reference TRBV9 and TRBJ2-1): DSGVTQTPKHLITATGQRVTLRCSPRSGDLSVYWYQQSLDQGLQFLIQYYNGEERAKGNILERFSAQQFPDLHSELNLSSLELGDSALYFCASSLGIGDNEQFFGPGTRLTVL.

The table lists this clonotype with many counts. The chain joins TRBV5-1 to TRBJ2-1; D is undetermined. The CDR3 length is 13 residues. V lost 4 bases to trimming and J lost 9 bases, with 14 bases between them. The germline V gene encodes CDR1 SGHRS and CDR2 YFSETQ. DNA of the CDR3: TGCGCCAGCAGCCTGGCCCCTAGGGCTGAGCAGTTCTTC. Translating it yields CASSLAPRAEQFF. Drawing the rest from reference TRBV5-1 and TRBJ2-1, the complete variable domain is KAGVTQTPRYLIKTRGQQVTLSCSPISGHRSVSWYQQTPGQGLQFLFEYFSETQRNKGNFPGRFSGRQFSNSRSEMNVSTLELGDSALYLCASSLAPRAEQFFGPGTRLTVL.

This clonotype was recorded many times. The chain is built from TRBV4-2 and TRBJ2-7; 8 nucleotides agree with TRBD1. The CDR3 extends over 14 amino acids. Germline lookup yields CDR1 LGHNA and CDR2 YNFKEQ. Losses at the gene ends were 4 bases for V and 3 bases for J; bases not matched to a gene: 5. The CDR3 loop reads CASSPGQGDYEQYF. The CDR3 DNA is TGTGCCAGCAGCCCCGGACAGGGAGACTACGAGCAGTACTTC.

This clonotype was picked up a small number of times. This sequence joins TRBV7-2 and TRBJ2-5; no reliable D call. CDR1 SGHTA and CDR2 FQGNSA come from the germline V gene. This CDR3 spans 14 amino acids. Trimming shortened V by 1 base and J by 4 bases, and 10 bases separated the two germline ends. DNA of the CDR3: TGTGCCAGCAGCTTAGAGTACAGAGGAGAGACCCAGTACTTC. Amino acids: CASSLEYRGETQYF. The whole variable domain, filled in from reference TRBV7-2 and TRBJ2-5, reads GAGVSQSPSNKVTEKGKDVELRCDPISGHTALYWYRQSLGQGLEFLIYFQGNSAPDKSGLPSDRFSAERTGGSVSTLTIQRTQQEDSAVYLCASSLEYRGETQYFGPGTRLLVL.

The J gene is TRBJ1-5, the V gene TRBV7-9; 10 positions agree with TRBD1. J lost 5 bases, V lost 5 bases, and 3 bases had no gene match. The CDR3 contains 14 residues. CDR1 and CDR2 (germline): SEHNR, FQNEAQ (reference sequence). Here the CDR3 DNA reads TGTGCCAGCAGCGCGACAGGGGGCTATCAGCCCCAGCATTTT. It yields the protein CASSATGGYQPQHF.

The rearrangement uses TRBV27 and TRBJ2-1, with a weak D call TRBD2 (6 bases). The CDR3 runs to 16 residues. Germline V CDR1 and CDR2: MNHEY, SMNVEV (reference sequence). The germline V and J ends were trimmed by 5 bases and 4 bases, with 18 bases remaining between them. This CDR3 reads CASSPLTSSFYNEQFF. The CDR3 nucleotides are TGTGCCAGCAGTCCCCTTACTAGCAGCTTTTACAATGAGCAGTTCTTC.

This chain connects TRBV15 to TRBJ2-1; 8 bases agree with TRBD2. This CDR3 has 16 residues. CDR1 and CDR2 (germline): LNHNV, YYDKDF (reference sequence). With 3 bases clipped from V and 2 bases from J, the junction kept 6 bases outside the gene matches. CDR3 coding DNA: TGTGCCACCAGCAGGGACACTAGCGGTGCCTACAATGAGCAGTTCTTC. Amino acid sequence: CATSRDTSGAYNEQFF.

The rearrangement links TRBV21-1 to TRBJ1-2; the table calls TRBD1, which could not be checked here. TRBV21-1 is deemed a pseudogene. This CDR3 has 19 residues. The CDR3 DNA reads TGTGCCAGCAGCAAAGAATTCTGTGACAGGCAATACTGGGACTATGGCTACACCTTC. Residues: CASSKEFCDRQYWDYGYTF.

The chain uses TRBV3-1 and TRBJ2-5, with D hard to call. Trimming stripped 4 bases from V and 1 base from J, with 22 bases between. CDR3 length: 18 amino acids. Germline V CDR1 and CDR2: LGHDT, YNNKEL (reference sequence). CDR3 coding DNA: TGTGCCAGCAGCCCCGACTTCCTCGAATCCTACCTCCAAGAGACCCAGTACTTC. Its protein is CASSPDFLESYLQETQYF.

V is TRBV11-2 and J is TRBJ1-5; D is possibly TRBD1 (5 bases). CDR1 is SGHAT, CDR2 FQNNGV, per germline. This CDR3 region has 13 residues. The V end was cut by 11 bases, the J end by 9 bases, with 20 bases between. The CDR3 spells CAPLSGTSGPQHF. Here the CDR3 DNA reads TGTGCCCCTCTGTCGGGGACGTCAGGGCCCCAGCATTTT.

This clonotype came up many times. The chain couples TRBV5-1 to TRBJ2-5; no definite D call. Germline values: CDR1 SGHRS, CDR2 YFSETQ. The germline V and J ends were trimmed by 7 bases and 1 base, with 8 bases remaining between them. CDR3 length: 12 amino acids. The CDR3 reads CASRERQETQYF. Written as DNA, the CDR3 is TGCGCCAGCCGAGAGCGCCAAGAGACCCAGTACTTC.

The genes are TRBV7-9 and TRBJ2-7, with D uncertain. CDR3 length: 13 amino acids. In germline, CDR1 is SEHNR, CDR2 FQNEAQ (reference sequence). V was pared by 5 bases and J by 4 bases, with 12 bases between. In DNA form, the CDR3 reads TGTGCCAGCAGCAAAAGTGAGGAGTACGAGCAGTACGTC. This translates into CASSKSEEYEQYV.

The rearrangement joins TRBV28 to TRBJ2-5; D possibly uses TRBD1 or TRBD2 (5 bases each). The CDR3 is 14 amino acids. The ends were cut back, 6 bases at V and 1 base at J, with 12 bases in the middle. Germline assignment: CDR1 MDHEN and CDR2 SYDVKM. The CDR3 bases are TGTGCCAGCAGCCCATGGGGGTCCCAAGAGACCCAGTACTTC. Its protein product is CASSPWGSQETQYF.

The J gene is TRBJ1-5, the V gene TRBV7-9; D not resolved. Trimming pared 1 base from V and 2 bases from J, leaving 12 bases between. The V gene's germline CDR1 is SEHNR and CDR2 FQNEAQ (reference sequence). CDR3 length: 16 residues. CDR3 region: CASSLGAPVGNQPQHF. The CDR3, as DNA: TGTGCCAGCAGCTTAGGGGCCCCAGTCGGCAATCAGCCCCAGCATTTT.

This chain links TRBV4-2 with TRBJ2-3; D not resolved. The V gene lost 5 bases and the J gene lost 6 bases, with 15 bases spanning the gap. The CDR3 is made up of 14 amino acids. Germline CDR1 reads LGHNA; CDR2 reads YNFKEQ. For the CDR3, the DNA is TGTGCCAGCAGCGACAACGTCGTCCGGGATACGCAGTATTTT. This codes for CASSDNVVRDTQYF.

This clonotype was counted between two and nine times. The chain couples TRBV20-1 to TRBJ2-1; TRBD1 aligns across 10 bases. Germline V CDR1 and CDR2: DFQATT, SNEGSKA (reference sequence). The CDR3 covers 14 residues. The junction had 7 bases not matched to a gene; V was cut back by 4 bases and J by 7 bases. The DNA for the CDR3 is TGCAGTGCTAATTTTTGGGACAGGGGAAATGAGCAGTTCTTC. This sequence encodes CSANFWDRGNEQFF.

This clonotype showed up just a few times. The CDR3 sequence is CASTPGQGKTQYF. CDR3 sequence (DNA): TGTGCCAGCACCCCGGGACAGGGAAAGACCCAGTACTTC. This chain connects TRBV6-1 to TRBJ2-5; 9 bases align to TRBD1. The ends lost 7 bases at V and 6 bases at J; junction bases unmatched: 6. CDR1 MNHNS and CDR2 SASEGT come from the germline V gene. The CDR3 length is 13 residues.

CDR3 region: CASSWAGGPSGGIQYF. The CDR3, as DNA: TGTGCCAGCAGTTGGGCGGGGGGACCCTCCGGGGGCATTCAGTACTTC. The chain has TRBV6-5 and TRBJ2-4; 8 positions agree with TRBD2. The germline V gene has CDR1 MNHEY and CDR2 SVGAGI. The CDR3 totals 16 residues. The junction had 14 bases not matched to a gene; V was cut back by 4 bases and J by 9 bases.